The present T cell receptor beta chain was sequenced within a study of T cell changes during pregnancy in multiple sclerosis. Produced via immunoSEQ multiplex PCR; TCRdb's table is partial and in-frame only. Of tens of thousands of clones listed, approximately 90% were seen once; the top ten hold about 10%. This CDR3 contains 14 residues. With 9 bases removed from V and 6 bases from J, the gap between germline ends came to 18 bases. The germline CDR1 and CDR2 sequences are LNHDA and SQIVND (reference sequence). There are a few counts of this clone. The sequence was collected from a female donor with multiple sclerosis, enrolled in a pregnancy study. This sample comprised CD8+ T cells from peripheral blood mononuclear cells, obtained before pregnancy. V is TRBV19 and J is TRBJ2-1; a weak D match, TRBD2 (6 bases). CDR3 sequence: CASFLGGPSNEQFF. CDR3 bases: TGTGCCAGCTTTTTGGGGGGACCAAGCAATGAGCAGTTCTTC.